The source of this T cell receptor beta chain is a study of blood T cell repertoires in COVID-19. Study-level information: Material from acute and convalescent COVID-19 was sourced from the United States, Italy and Spain.

Germline V gene data show CDR1 as MNHNY and CDR2 as SVGAGI (reference sequence). This CDR3 is built from 13 residues. Trimming pared 8 bases from V and 3 bases from J, leaving 13 bases between. Authors' processing steps: Cell counts per sample came from amplifying reference gene primers. The data were produced by immunoSEQ multiplex PCR, yet TCRdb's version contains in-frame clones alone and is incomplete. The V and J calls and clone size come from that table; D and trimming were worked out from the DNA. The top ten clones hold 7% to 9.5% of a sample with 130,000 or so clones, 84% of them seen once. The sequencing sample was made of peripheral blood. The chain links TRBV6-6 to TRBJ2-5; tentative D call: TRBD1 (5 bases). The clonotype comes from a man in his thirties or forties with COVID-19, enrolled during active disease. The CDR3 nucleotides read TGTGCCAGCGCACCCGACAGCGAAGAGACCCAGTACTTC. Its translation: CASAPDSEETQYF.